What follows are 21 T cell receptor beta chains derived from one specimen sequenced in a study of tumor-infiltrating lymphocytes in primary liver carcinoma. Each 20-30 mg portion of unsorted bulk tissue served as the source for co-extraction of RNA and DNA. The authors made TCR beta cDNA from 500 to 600 ng total RNA with a constant-region primer. What produced the TCR beta libraries was three nested multiplex PCR rounds using slightly modified ARM-PCR. In the first two PCR rounds, TRBV1-TRBV30 forward primers were paired with a C-beta reverse primer, and each round lasted about 10 cycles. MiXCR, applied by TCRdb to the multiplex PCR reads, yields one record per CDR3 protein. The sample gives approximately 54,000 distinct CDR3 sequences, over 70% of which show up once; less than 30% is in the top ten. The specimen sequenced was liver tumor tissue from sampling region 2. This sample's subset: tumor region T2, inferior pole. These receptors all stem from a man in his forties with primary liver carcinoma and hepatitis B virus infection.

Points on this clonotype: A clone one base away is much larger, so this may be a read error. This chain uses TRBV7-9 with TRBJ2-3; 11 bases line up with TRBD1. The CDR3 covers 15 residues. Germline CDR1 SEHNR, CDR2 FQNEAQ (reference sequence). As DNA, the CDR3 is TGTGTCAGCAGCCAGGACAGGGGGCGGTCAGATACGCAGTATTTT. Protein product: CVSSQDRGRSDTQYF.

Of note for this clonotype: Germline is not matched at one junction end, which may reflect a read error. This rearrangement joins TRBV4-2 to TRBJ2-1; either TRBD1 or TRBD2 may supply D (5 bases each). The CDR3 length is 15 residues. Germline assignment: CDR1 LGHNA and CDR2 YNFKEQ. The CDR3 bases are TGTGCCAGCAGCCAGGGGGTGAGCTCCTACAATGGGCAGTTCTTC. Translated: CASSQGVSSYNGQFF.

A word on this clonotype: The junction departs from the called germline gene at one end, perhaps through a read error. The chain uses TRBV2 and TRBJ2-1; perhaps D is TRBD1 or TRBD2 (6 bases each). The CDR3 is made up of 17 amino acids. Germline CDR1 reads SNHLY; CDR2 reads FYNNEI. This CDR3 is CASSVKGGDPSYIEQFF. The CDR3 DNA reads TGTGCCAGCAGTGTAAAGGGGGGCGATCCCTCCTACATTGAGCAGTTCTTC.

Regarding this clonotype: Germline and junction disagree at one end, which may indicate a read error. The chain recombines TRBV5-8 with TRBJ2-1; the D gene is possibly TRBD1 (5 bases). CDR3 length: 16 residues. Germline V CDR1 and CDR2: SGHTS, YDEGEE. CDR3 in amino acids: CVSSLGPFGAYNEQFF. The CDR3, as DNA: TGTGTCAGCAGCCTCGGACCCTTTGGGGCCTACAATGAGCAGTTCTTT.

Turning to this clonotype: Relative to the germline gene, one junction end is altered; a read error may explain this. The rearrangement joins TRBV11-1 to TRBJ2-2, with a tentative D call TRBD1 (6 bases). The CDR3 has 13 amino acids. CDR1 and CDR2 (germline): SGHAT, FQDESV (reference sequence). The CDR3 nucleotides read TGTGCCAGCAGCTTTTGGGACACCGGGGAGCCGTATTTT. Translation: CASSFWDTGEPYF.

Only one count was recorded for this clonotype. The chain joins TRBV7-2 to TRBJ2-7; TRBD2 matches 9 bases. After removal of 4 bases from V and 2 bases from J, the junction contained 3 bases not matched to a gene. Per germline, CDR1 SGHTA and CDR2 FQGNSA. CDR3 size: 14 residues. The CDR3 DNA is TGTACCAGCAGCTGGACTAGCGTGACCTACGAGCAGTACTTC. It translates to CTSSWTSVTYEQYF.

The V and J genes are TRBV5-1 and TRBJ1-1; no clear D. V shed 8 bases and J shed 5 bases, with 19 bases lying between them. The CDR3 has 14 amino acids. CDR1 SGHRS and CDR2 YFSETQ come from the germline V gene. The DNA of the CDR3 is TGCGCCAGTACCTTGGGAGGAAGCCCGACTGAAGCTTTCTTT. As protein: CASTLGGSPTEAFF.

This sequence joins TRBV29-1 and TRBJ1-2, with D perhaps TRBD1 (5 bases). The V gene's germline CDR1 is SQVTM and CDR2 ANQGSEA. The CDR3 consists of 13 residues. The CDR3 region is CSSTGVLDYGYTF. The CDR3 bases are TGCAGTTCGACGGGGGTCCTAGACTATGGCTACACCTTC.

Comments on this clonotype: In this CDR3 the conserved last residue, phenylalanine or tryptophan, is missing, so a read error is likely. The chain has TRBV2 and TRBJ2-3; D unclear. Germline V gene lookup returns CDR1 SNHLY and CDR2 FYNNEI. The CDR3 loop spans 14 amino acids. V was pared by 3 bases and J by 8 bases, with 15 bases between. The CDR3 coding sequence is TGTGCCAGCAGTGATACCGCCGGGCCGGGTACGCAGTATGTT. Translating gives CASSDTAGPGTQYV.

This chain joins TRBV10-3 and TRBJ2-7; tentative D call: TRBD2 (6 bases). Per germline, CDR1 ENHRY and CDR2 SYGVKD. The CDR3 consists of 14 residues. With 1 base removed from V and 6 bases from J, the gap between germline ends came to 13 bases. The CDR3 region is CAISELSRRGEQYF. The CDR3 DNA is TGTGCCATCAGTGAGTTATCCAGGAGGGGCGAGCAGTACTTC.

This chain links TRBV6-2 or TRBV6-3 with TRBJ1-2, with D unresolved. CDR3 length: 13 residues. Germline CDR1 MNHEY, CDR2 SVGEGT. Trimming removed 5 bases from V and 2 bases from J, with 9 bases in between. CDR3 amino acids: CASSVDGNYGYTF. In DNA, the CDR3 is TGTGCCAGCAGTGTGGACGGAAACTATGGCTACACCTTC.

As regards this clonotype: One junction end disagrees with the germline gene, perhaps due to a read error. The chain combines TRBV7-8 with TRBJ1-5, with D unclear. The CDR3 sequence is 15 residues long. Germline loops: CDR1 SGHVS, CDR2 FQNEAQ. In DNA, the CDR3 is TGTGACAGCAGCTTAACTCGAGATTGGGATCAGCCCCAGCATTTT. Its protein product is CDSSLTRDWDQPQHF.

As to this clonotype: No conserved phenylalanine or tryptophan is present at the end of the CDR3, so a read error is the likely explanation. The CDR3 loop is CASSLLGGTRHEQYL. The CDR3 nucleotides read TGTGCCAGCTCACTACTAGGGGGGACTCGGCACGAGCAGTACCTC. The chain links TRBV18 to TRBJ2-7, with D possibly called TRBD1 or TRBD2 (6 bases each). CDR1 and CDR2 (germline): KGHSH, LQKENI. V lost 4 bases and J 5 bases, leaving 18 bases between the germline ends. This CDR3 is 15 amino acids long.

The chain combines TRBV12-3 or TRBV12-4 with TRBJ1-4; D ambiguous. V was pared by 4 bases and J by 8 bases, with 17 bases between. The CDR3 has 15 residues. The CDR3 nucleotides read TGTGCCAGCAGTTCAGCGCTCGGTGGAAGGGAAAAACTGTTTTTT. It encodes CASSSALGGREKLFF.

Comments on this clonotype: A clone one base away is much larger, so this may be a read error. This sequence joins TRBV5-1 and TRBJ2-7; the D gene could be TRBD1 or TRBD2 (5 bases each). The V and J ends lost 9 bases and 3 bases respectively, with 16 bases between them. The CDR3 sequence is 13 residues long. Per the germline V gene, CDR1 is SGHRS and CDR2 is YFSETQ. CDR3 nucleotides: TGCGCCAACAGGTCGGCGGGTGGCTACGAGCAGTACTTC. This sequence encodes CANRSAGGYEQYF.

The chain uses TRBV11-2 and TRBJ1-5; D uncertain. This CDR3 has 12 residues. Germline V CDR1 and CDR2: SGHAT, FQNNGV. V was pared by 7 bases and J by 7 bases, with 11 bases between. CDR3 residues: CASTSPGQPQHF. The CDR3 DNA reads as TGTGCCAGCACCTCACCGGGGCAGCCCCAGCATTTT.

In the case of this clonotype: Its ends do not fully match the called genes, so a read error is possible. CDR3 nucleotides: TGTGCCAGCAGTTACCGTAATATGAAAGAGACCCAATACTTC. Amino acid sequence: CASSYRNMKETQYF. The chain carries TRBV6-5 and TRBJ2-5; D ambiguous. Germline V gene sequence: CDR1 MNHEY, CDR2 SVGAGI. The CDR3 runs 14 residues.

Worth noting for this clonotype: Without the conserved terminal phenylalanine or tryptophan, this CDR3 likely stems from a read error. This chain connects TRBV6-5 to TRBJ2-4, with D tentatively TRBD1 (6 bases). In germline, CDR1 is MNHEY, CDR2 SVGAGI. Trimming shortened V by 7 bases and J by 7 bases, and 20 bases separated the two germline ends. This CDR3 is 15 amino acids long. The DNA of the CDR3 is TGTGCCAGCAACTACGACCAGGGGCAGGCCAACATTCAGTACCTC. This gives the protein CASNYDQGQANIQYL.

A word on this clonotype: A read error may be the cause here, since a much bigger clone is one base away. The genes are TRBV24-1 and TRBJ1-1, with 7 bases identical to TRBD1. The germline V gene has CDR1 KGHDR and CDR2 SFDVKD. The CDR3 has 12 amino acids. The CDR3 is CVTTSAGGRAFF. The CDR3 nucleotides are TGTGTCACCACCTCTGCAGGGGGGAGAGCTTTCTTT.

This clonotype occurred once. Its ends do not fully match the called genes, so a read error is possible. The chain combines TRBV5-4 with TRBJ1-2; tentatively, D is TRBD1 (5 bases). This CDR3 comprises 13 residues. Germline CDR1 reads SGHNT; CDR2 reads YYREEE (reference sequence). The DNA of the CDR3 is TGTGTCAGCAGCTTGGTCGACAGCTATGGCTACACCTTC. Protein product: CVSSLVDSYGYTF. The whole variable domain, remainder taken from reference TRBV5-4 and TRBJ1-2, is ETGVTQSPTHLIKTRGQQVTLRCSSQSGHNTVSWYQQALGQGPQFIFQYYREEENGRGNFPPRFSGLQFPNYSSELNVNALELDDSALYLCVSSLVDSYGYTFGSGTRLTVV.

Concerning this clonotype itself: Given the absence of the conserved phenylalanine or tryptophan at the CDR3 end, a read error is likely. The DNA is omitted, as the CDR3 cannot be located on it reliably, and the CDR3 follows TCRdb's listing. The chain is built from TRBV29-1 and TRBJ2-1. Germline CDR1 is SQVTM and CDR2 is ANQGSEA. The CDR3 spans 10 residues, counting both ends. CDR3 sequence: CSGSDNEQSL.